This entry concerns a single T cell receptor (beta chain). The data were taken from a study of blood T cell repertoires in COVID-19. Profiled with immunoSEQ multiplex PCR; TCRdb holds only in-frame clones, not every one. The sample consists of 250,000 or so clones, over 75% of them appearing once. Germline V gene data show CDR1 as SGHNT and CDR2 as YYREEE (reference sequence). The length of the CDR3 is 13 residues. The germline V and J ends were trimmed by 4 bases and 3 bases, with 11 bases remaining between them. This TCR was recovered from a man in his forties who had recovered from COVID-19. Sequenced input: PBMCs or T cells enriched from blood (not recorded which). The chain links TRBV5-4 to TRBJ2-7, with D possibly TRBD1 on 5 matching bases. CDR3: CASSPDSHYEQYF. CDR3 nucleotide sequence: TGTGCCAGCAGCCCTGACAGCCACTACGAGCAGTACTTC.